This T cell receptor beta chain was obtained from a study of CD8+CD57+ T cells in acquired aplastic anemia. Overall study context: An average of approximately 3.4 ug of DNA was obtained from sorted CD4+ and CD8+ cells. Healthy donor CD4+ cell samples had a mean of about 10 million reads.

Whole-study results and caveats: CD8+ Simpson's diversity in patients was not significantly different from that in controls. Patients and controls turned out to have 25 to 30 CD8+ CDR3 sequences in common.

Both TCR beta VDJ combination and CDR3 sequence profiling were carried out. Genomic DNA was the template for this profiling. TCRdb itself ran the reads through MiXCR, one entry per CDR3 protein. The sample shows some 44,000 distinct CDR3 sequences, around 63% of them seen only once. Comment on this clonotype: The antigen is undetermined.

The J segment lost 6 bases and the V segment lost 4 bases, leaving 7 bases of the junction unmatched. The CDR3 covers 16 residues. CDR1 and CDR2 from the germline V gene are MNHEY and SVGAGI. The sample comprised sorted CD4+, CD8+, or CD8+CD57+ T cells (not recorded which) from PBMCs. The clonotype originates from a human donor in good health, serving as a control. The chain uses TRBV6-5 and TRBJ1-6, with 9 bases lining up with TRBD1. The CDR3 loop is CASSSLPGQGNSPLHF. CDR3 nucleotides: TGTGCCAGCAGTTCCCTCCCGGGACAGGGTAATTCACCCCTCCACTTT.